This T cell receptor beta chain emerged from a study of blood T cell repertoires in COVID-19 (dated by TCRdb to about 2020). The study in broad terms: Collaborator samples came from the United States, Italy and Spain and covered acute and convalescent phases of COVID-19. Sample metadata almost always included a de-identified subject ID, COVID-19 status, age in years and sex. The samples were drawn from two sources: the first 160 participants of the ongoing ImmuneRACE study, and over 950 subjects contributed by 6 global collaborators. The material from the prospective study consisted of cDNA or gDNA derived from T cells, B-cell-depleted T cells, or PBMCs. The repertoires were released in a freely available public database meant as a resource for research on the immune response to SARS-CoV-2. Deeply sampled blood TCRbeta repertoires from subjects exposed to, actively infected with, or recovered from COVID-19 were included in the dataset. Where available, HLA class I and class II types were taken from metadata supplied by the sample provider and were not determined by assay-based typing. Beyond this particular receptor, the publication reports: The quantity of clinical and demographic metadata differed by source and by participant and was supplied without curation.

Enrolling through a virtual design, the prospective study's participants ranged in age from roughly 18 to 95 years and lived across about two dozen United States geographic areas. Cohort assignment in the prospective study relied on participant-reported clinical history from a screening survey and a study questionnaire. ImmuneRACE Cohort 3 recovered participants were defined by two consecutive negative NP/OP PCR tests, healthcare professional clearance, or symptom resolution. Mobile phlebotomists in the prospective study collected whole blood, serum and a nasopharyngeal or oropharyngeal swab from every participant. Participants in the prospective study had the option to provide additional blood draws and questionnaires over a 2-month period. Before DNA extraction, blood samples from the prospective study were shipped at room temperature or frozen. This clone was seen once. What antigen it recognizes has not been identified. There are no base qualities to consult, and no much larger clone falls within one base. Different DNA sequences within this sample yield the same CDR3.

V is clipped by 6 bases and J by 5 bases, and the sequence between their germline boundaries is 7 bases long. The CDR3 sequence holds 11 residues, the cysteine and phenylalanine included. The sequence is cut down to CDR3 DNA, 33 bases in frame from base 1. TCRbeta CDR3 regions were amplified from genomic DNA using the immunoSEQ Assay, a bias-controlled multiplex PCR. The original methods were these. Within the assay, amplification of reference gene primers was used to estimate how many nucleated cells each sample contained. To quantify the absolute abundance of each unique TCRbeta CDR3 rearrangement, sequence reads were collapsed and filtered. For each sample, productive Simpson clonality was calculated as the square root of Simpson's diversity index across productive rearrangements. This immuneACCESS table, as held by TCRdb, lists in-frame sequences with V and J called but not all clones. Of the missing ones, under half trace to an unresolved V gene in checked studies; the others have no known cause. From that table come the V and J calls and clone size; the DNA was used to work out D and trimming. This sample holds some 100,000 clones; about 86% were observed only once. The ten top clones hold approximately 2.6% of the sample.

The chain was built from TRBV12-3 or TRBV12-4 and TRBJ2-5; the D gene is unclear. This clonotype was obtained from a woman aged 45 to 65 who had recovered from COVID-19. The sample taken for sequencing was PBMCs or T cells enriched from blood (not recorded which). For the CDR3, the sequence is CASSFEETQYF. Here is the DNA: TGTGCCAGCAGCTTCGAGGAGACCCAGTACTTC.